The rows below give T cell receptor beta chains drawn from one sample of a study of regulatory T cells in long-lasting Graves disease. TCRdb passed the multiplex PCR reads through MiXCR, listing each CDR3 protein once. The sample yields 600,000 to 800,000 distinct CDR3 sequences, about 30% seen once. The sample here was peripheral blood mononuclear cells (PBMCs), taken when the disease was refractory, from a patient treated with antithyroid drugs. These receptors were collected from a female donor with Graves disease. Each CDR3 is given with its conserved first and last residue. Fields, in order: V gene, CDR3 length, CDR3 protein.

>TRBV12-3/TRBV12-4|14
CASSSRDRVYEQYF
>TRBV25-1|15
CASSRGTGANEKLFF
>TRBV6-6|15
CASSYSRTGAGGYTF
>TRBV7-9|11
CASDRGTEAFF
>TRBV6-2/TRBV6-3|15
CASSAGTFLSGSAFF
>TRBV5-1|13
CASSFSTSGEQYF
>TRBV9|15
CASSTQPRMNTEAFF
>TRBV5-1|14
CASSLDYRSTEAFF
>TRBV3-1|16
CASSHGGGQGGQPQHF
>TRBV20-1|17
CSARSLEDRGIRNTIYF
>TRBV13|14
CASSFGTGPEKLFF
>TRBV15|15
CATSREREISYEQYF
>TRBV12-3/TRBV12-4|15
CASSVTGGDTGELFF
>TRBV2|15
CASSEEGGSGTEAFF
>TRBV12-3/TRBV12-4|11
CASKWRGEAFF
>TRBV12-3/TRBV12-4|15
CASSPGQGANQPQHF
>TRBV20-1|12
CSARSNPYGYTF
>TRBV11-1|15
CASSLGGPQNTEAFF
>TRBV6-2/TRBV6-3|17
CASSETPPGLAYNEQFF
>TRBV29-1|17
CSVDPPGQGSQGDGYTF
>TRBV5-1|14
CASSWGTSLGEQYF
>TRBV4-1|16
CASSHPRGQGEEKLFF
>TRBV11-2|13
CASKETGSDGYTF
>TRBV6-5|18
CASSYSRQGSDLNYGYTF
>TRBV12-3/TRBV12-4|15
CASSPQMTGNSPLHF
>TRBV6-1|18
CASSRPSGTGGANQPQHF
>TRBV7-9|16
CASSGRRTVSGNTIYF
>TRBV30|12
CAWSVKGPGTFF
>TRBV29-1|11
CSVGLDNEQYF
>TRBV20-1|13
CSARDWDGYEQYF
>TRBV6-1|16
CASRSRADRYNSPLHF
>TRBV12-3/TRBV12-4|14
CASSPYRVGQPQHF
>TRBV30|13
CAWSRQGSSEAFF
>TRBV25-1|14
CASSETGEYYEQYF
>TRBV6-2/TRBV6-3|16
CASSYKGLGGIYGYTF
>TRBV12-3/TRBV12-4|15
CASSFRITGNYEQYF
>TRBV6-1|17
CASRGGPTPSGNTEAFF
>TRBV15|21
CATSREAPGQGAYGSNQPQHF
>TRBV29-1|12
CSHQGVNTEAFF
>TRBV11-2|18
CASSPRGAVLRINYGYTF
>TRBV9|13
CASSVEPGREQYF
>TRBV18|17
CASSPQDSSSYNSPLHF
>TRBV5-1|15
CASSLGRVGNTEAFF
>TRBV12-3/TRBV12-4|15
CASSPSRGTNEKLFF
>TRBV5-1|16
CASSFDRQGTSTEAFF